This TCR beta chain was identified in a study of regulatory T cells in long-lasting Graves disease. There are many counts of this clonotype. Trimming cost V 7 bases and J 8 bases; bases outside gene matches: 11. Germline lookup yields CDR1 SNHLY and CDR2 FYNNEI. CDR3 length equals 15 residues. The sample's time point: newly diagnosed GD, antithyroid drugs for less than 3 months. PBMC-derived RNA was used for the TCR library. Building of the TCR beta libraries involved iRepertoire HTBI primers and Arm-PCR of CDR3 regions. A single record per CDR3 protein comes from TCRdb applying MiXCR to the multiplex PCR reads. The table has approximately 400,000 distinct CDR3 sequences, 15% seen once. This sample was also put to use in a study of T cells in Graves' hyperthyroidism and ophthalmopathy.

This receptor was taken from a woman aged 25 to 39 with Graves disease. V and J are TRBV2 and TRBJ1-6; 7 bases agree with TRBD1. This material consisted of peripheral blood mononuclear cells (PBMCs), taken at new diagnosis, from a patient treated with antithyroid drugs. As DNA, the CDR3 is TGTGCCAGCAACCCGTGGGAGGGGGCCGATTCACCCCTCCACTTT. Translating it yields CASNPWEGADSPLHF. Full variable domain (rest looked up from reference TRBV2 and TRBJ1-6): EPEVTQTPSHQVTQMGQEVILRCVPISNHLYFYWYRQILGQKVEFLVSFYNNEISEKSEIFDDQFSVERPDGSNFTLKIRSTKLEDSAMYFCASNPWEGADSPLHFGNGTRLTVT.